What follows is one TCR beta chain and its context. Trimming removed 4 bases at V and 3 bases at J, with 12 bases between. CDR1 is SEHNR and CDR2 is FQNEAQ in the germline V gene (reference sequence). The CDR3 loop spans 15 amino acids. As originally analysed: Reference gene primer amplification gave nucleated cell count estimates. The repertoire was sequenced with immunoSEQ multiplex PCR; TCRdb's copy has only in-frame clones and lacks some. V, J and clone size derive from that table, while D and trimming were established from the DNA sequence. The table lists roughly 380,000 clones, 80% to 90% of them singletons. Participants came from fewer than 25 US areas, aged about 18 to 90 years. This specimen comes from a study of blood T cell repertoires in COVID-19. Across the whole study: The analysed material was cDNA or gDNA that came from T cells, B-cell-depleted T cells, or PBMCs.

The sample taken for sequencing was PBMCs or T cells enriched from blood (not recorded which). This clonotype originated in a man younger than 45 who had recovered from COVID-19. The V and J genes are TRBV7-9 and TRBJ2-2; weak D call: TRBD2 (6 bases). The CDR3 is CASSSRGMHTGELFF. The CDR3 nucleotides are TGTGCCAGCAGCTCACGGGGGATGCACACCGGGGAGCTGTTTTTT.